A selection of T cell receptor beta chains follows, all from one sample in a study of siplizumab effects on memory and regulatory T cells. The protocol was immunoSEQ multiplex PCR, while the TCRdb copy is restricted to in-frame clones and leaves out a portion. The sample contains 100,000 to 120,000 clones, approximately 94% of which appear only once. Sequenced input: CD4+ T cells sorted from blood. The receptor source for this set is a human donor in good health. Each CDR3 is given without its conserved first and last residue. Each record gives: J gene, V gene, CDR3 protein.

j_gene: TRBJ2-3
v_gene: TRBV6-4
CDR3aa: ASSDSNLGTDTQY

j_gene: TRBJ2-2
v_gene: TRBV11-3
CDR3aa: ASSRVTGELF

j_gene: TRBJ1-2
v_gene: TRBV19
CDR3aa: ASSIDQGRGYGYT

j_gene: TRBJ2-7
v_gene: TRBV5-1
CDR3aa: ASSLEGLAYEQY

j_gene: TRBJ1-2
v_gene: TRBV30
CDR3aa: AWGTGTFTRGYT

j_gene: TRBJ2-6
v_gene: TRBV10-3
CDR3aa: AIRYTPQPGTGSFGANVLT

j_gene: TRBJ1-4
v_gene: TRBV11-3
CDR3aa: ASSSGGAREKLF

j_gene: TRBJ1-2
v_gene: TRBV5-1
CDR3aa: ASSTTGIYGYT

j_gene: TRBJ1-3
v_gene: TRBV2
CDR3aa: ASTKGGNTIY

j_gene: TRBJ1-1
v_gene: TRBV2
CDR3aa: AENRVAATEAF

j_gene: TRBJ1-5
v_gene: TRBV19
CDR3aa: ASSRMWGAGQPQH

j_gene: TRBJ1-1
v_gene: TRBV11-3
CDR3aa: ASSSGIWGTEAF

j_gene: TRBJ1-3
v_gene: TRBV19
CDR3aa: ASSMLAASSGNTIY

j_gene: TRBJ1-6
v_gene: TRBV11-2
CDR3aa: ASSFSDDIRDRSPLH

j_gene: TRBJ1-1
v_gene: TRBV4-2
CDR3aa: ASSPGQFMNTEAF

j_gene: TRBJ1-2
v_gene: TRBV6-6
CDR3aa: ASRRGTWGYT

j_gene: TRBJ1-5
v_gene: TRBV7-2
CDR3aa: ASSSRQGANQPQH

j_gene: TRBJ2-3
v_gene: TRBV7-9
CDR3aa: ASSLPADTQY

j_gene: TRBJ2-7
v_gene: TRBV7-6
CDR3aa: ASSLNPVRDFPYEQY

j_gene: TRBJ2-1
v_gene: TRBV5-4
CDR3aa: ASSWTGQQF

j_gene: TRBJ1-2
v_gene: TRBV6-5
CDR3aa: ASSYEGHYGYT

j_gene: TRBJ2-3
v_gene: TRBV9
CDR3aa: ASSVDPGEDTDTQY

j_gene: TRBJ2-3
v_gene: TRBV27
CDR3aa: ASSLRTSGTDTQY

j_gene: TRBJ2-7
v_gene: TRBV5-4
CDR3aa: ASSLVPFSYEQY

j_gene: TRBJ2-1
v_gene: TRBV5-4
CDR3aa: ASKLGGWGNNEQF

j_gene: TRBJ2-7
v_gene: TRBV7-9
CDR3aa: ASSLQGAVSYEQY

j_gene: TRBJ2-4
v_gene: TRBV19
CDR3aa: ASSIGQRGAKNIQY

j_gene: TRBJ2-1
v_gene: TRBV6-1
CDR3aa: ASSEIGQGYNEQF

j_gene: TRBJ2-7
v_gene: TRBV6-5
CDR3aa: ASRLAGSWYEQY

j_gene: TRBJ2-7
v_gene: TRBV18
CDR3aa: ASSPVPGLAAYEQY

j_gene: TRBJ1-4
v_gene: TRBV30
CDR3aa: AWSVDREVEKLF

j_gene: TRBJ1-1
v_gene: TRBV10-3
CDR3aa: AIRRDSFTEAF

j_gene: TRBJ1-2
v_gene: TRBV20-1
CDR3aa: SARWGDGYT

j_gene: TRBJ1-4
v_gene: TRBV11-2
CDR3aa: ASSSAGTPPLF

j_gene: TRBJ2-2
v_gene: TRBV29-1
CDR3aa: SVYMRSRASNTGELF

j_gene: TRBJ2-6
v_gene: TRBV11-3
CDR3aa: ASSFNIGGANVLT

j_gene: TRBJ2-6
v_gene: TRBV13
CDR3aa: ASSLAGANVLT

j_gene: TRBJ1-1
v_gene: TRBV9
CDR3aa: ASSVASRNTEAF

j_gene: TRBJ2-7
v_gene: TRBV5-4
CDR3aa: ASSLADRGYEQY

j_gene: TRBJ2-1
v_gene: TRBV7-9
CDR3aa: ASSLNVEGLEQF

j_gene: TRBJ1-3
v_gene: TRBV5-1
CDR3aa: ASSTWTDAGNTIY

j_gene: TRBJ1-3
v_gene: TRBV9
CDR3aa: ASSAGAGGSGNTIY

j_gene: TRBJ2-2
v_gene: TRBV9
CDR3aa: ASSVVWGTGELF

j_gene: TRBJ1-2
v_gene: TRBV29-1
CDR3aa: SVALLGGRSNYGYT

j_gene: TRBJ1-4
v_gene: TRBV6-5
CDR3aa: ASRDQETNEKLF

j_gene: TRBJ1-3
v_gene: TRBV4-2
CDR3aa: ASSQGGQGAGNTIY

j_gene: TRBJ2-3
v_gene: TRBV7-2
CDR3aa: ASSSSGGFADTQY

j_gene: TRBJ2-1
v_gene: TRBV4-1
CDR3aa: ASSQPAGRSYNEQF

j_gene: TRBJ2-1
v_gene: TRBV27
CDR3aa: ASSKQGPYNEQF

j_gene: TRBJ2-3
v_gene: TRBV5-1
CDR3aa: ASSLTGERTDTQY

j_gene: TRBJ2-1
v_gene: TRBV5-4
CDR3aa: ASSFGDSGYNEQF